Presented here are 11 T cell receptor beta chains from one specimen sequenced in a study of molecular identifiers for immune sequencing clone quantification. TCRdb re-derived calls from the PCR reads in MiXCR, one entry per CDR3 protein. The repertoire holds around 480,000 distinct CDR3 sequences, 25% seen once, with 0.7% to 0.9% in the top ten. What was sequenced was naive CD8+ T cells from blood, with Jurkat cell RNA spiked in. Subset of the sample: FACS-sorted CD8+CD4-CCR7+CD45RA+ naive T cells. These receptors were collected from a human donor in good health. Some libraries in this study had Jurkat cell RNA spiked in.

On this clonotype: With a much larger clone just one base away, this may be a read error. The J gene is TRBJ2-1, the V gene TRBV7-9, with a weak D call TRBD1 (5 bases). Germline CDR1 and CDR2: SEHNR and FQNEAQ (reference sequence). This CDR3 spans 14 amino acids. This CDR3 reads CASSISGEGVEQLF. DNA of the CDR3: TGTGCCAGCAGCATTAGTGGGGAAGGGGTTGAGCAGCTCTTC.

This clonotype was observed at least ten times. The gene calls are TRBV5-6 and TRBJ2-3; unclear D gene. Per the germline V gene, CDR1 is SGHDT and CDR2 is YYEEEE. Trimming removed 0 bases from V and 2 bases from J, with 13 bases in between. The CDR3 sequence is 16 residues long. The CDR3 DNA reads TGTGCCAGCAGCTTGGTTTCGCCGCTGAACACAGATACGCAGTATTTT. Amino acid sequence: CASSLVSPLNTDTQYF. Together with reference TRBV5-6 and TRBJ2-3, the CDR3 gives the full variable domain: DAGVTQSPTHLIKTRGQQVTLRCSPKSGHDTVSWYQQALGQGPQFIFQYYEEEERQRGNFPDRFSGHQFPNYSSELNVNALLLGDSALYLCASSLVSPLNTDTQYFGPGTRLTVL.

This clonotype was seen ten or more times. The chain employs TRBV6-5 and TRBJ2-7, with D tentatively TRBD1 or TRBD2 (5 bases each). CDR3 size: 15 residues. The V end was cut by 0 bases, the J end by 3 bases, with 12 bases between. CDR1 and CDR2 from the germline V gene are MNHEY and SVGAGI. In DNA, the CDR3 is TGTGCCAGCAGTTACTCGTGGGACGAGGGCTACGAGCAGTACTTC. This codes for CASSYSWDEGYEQYF.

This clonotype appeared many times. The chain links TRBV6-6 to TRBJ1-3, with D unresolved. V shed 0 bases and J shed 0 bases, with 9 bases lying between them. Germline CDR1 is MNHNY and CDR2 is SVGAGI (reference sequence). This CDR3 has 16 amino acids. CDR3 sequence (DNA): TGTGCCAGCAGTTACTCGCTCTGGGGCTCTGGAAACACCATATATTTT. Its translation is CASSYSLWGSGNTIYF.

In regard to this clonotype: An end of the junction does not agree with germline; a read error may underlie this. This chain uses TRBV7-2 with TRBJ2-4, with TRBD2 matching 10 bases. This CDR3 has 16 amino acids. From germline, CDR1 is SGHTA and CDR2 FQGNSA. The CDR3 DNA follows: TGTGCCAGCAGCTTTTCGACTAGCGGGTCCAATAACATTCAGTACTTC. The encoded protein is CASSFSTSGSNNIQYF.

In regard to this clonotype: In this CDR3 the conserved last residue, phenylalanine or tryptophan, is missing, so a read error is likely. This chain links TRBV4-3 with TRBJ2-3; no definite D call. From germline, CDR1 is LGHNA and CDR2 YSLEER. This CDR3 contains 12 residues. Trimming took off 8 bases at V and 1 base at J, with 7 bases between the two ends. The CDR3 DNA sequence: TGCGCCAGCGGTGATGGCACAGATACGCAGTATCTT. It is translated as CASGDGTDTQYL.

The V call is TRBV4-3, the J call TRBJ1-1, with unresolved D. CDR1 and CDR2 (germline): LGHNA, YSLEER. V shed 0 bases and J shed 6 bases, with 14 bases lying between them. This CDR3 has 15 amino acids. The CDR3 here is CASSQDGSSFAEAFF. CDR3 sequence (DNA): TGCGCCAGCAGCCAAGATGGGTCCTCTTTTGCTGAAGCTTTCTTT.

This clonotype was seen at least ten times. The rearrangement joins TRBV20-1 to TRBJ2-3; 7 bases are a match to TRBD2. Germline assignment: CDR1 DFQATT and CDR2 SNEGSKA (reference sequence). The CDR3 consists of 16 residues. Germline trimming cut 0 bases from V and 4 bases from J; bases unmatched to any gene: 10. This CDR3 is CSARDFQRGPPDTQYF. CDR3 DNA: TGCAGTGCTAGAGATTTTCAGCGGGGACCTCCAGATACGCAGTATTTT.

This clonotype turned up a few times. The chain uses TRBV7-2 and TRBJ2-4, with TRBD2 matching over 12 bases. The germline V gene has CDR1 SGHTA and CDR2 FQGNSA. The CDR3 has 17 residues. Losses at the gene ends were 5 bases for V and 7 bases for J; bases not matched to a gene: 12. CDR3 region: CASSITGTSGYYNIQYF. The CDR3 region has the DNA TGTGCCAGCAGCATTACCGGGACTAGCGGGTATTATAACATTCAGTACTTC.

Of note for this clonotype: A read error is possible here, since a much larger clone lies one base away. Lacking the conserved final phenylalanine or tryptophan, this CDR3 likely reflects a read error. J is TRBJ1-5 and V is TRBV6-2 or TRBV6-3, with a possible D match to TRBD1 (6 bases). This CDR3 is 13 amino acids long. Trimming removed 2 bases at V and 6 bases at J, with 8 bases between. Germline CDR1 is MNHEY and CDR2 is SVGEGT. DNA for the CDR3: TGTGCCAGCAGTTACGAGGGGGGTCAGCCCCAGCATGTT. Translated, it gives CASSYEGGQPQHV.

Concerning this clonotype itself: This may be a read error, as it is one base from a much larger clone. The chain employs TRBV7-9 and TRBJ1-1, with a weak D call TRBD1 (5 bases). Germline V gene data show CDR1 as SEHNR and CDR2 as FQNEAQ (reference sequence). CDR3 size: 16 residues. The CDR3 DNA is TGTGCCGGCAGCCCCGTGTTGGAGGGACCGAACACTGAAGCTTTCTTT. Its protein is CAGSPVLEGPNTEAFF.